This T cell receptor (beta chain) is drawn from a study of blood T cell repertoires in COVID-19. Study at large: Sites across the United States, Italy and Spain contributed samples from acute and convalescent COVID-19. T cells, B-cell-depleted T cells, or PBMCs supplied cDNA or gDNA.

Germline V gene lookup returns CDR1 SNHLY and CDR2 FYNNEI. V dropped 3 bases and J dropped 4; count of bases not matched to a gene: 7. The CDR3 runs 16 residues. Authors' data handling: Researchers report that nucleated cell counts were estimated from reference gene primer amplification. Profiling relied on immunoSEQ multiplex PCR, and the TCRdb table lists in-frame clones only, not all of them. V, J and clone size derive from that table, while D and trimming were established from the DNA sequence. The top ten clones hold about 0.83% of a sample with tens of thousands of clones, more than 65% of them seen once.

The receptor's source is a woman in her 70s with acute or convalescent COVID-19. The gene calls are TRBV2 and TRBJ2-1; 9 positions match TRBD2. The sample consisted of peripheral blood. CDR3 DNA: TGTGCCAGCAGTGATAAAGGCCTAGCGGGATACAATGAGCAGTTCTTC. Its translation is CASSDKGLAGYNEQFF.